Each of the 3 T cell receptor beta chains below was sequenced from the same sample in a study of shared clonotypes between healthy human individuals. Some clones are missing from TCRdb's copy, which holds only in-frame ones; the method was immunoSEQ multiplex PCR. The sample lists a few million clones, approximately 96% seen once, with roughly 0.13% in the top ten. The sequencing input was naive CD4+ T cells sorted from blood. Specified subset: CD45RA+ positively selected. Source of these receptors: a man aged 18 to 35 in good health.

J is TRBJ1-1 and V is TRBV5-5, with 8 bases matching TRBD1. The CDR3 is 14 amino acids. Unmatched junction bases numbered 4, after V lost 4 bases and J lost 2 bases. The germline gives CDR1 SGHKS, CDR2 YYEKEE (reference sequence). CDR3 sequence (DNA): TGTGCCAGCAGCGCGACAGGGGTAAACACTGAAGCTTTCTTT. Translating gives CASSATGVNTEAFF.

This rearrangement joins TRBV11-3 to TRBJ2-5; the D is unclear. This CDR3 is built from 12 residues. Per the germline V gene, CDR1 is SGHNT and CDR2 is YENEEA. The V end was cut by 6 bases, the J end by 5 bases, with 10 bases between. CDR3 bases: TGTGCCAGCAGTATCCGACCGGAGACCCAGTACTTC. This codes for CASSIRPETQYF.

With respect to this clone: Other DNA sequences in this sample translate to the same CDR3. CDR3 DNA: TGTGCCAGCAGCCTTGCCGGGACAGGGAATGAAAAACTGTTTTTT. Encoded protein: CASSLAGTGNEKLFF. This chain uses TRBV7-9 with TRBJ1-4, with TRBD1 matching over 9 bases. The V and J ends lost 5 bases and 5 bases, in that order; junction bases with no gene match: 6. The CDR3 covers 15 residues. Germline lookup yields CDR1 SEHNR and CDR2 FQNEAQ (reference sequence).